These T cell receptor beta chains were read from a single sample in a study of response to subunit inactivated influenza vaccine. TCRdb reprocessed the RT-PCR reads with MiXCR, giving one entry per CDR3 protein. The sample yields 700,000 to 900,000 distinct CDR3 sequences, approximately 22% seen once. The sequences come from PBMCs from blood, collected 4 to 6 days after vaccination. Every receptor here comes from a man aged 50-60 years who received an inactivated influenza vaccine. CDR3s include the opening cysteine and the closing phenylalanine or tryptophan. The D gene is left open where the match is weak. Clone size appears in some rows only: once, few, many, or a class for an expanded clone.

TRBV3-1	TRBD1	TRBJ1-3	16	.	TGTGCCAGCAGCCAGCCCAGGACAGGGGGTCAAAACACCATATATTTT	CASSQPRTGGQNTIYF
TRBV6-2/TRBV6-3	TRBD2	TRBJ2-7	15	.	TGTGCCAGCAGTTGGGTGCGGGGGGGAACCTACGAGCAGTACTTC	CASSWVRGGTYEQYF
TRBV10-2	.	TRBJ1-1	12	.	TGCGCCAGCAGTGGACAGTTCACTGAAGCTTTCTTT	CASSGQFTEAFF
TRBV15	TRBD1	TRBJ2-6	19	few	TGTGCCACCAGCAGAGATCTCCGACAGGGGGCTCTAGGGGCCAACGTCCTGACTTTC	CATSRDLRQGALGANVLTF
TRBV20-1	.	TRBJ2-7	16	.	TGCAGTGCTAGAAACAAAATGCCGGGACAAAACTACGAGCAGTACTTC	CSARNKMPGQNYEQYF
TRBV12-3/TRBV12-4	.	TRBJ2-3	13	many	TGTGCCAGCAGACAGAGGGAGCAGGATACGCAGTATTTT	CASRQREQDTQYF
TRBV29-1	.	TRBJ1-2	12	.	TGCAGTACCAAGAAGGGGGGCGATGGCTACACCTTC	CSTKKGGDGYTF
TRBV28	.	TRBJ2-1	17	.	TGTGCCAGCAGTTCACCCGTGGCGGGCATTTCTACCGATGAGCAGTTCTTC	CASSSPVAGISTDEQFF
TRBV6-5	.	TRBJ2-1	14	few	TGTGCCAGCAGTTATCGCGGGAACTACAATGAGCAGTTCTTC	CASSYRGNYNEQFF
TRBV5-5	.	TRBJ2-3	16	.	TGTGCCAGCAGCCTAACCGGATCCTTTAGCGCAGATACGCAGTATTTT	CASSLTGSFSADTQYF
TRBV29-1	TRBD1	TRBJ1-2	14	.	TGCAGCGTCGACCGCGACAGGGGGAACTATGGCTACACCTTC	CSVDRDRGNYGYTF
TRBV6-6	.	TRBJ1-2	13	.	TGTGCCAGCAGGGGGGAGGGTGCCTATGGCTACACCTTC	CASRGEGAYGYTF
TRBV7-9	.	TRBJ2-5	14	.	TGTGCCAGCAGCTTAGCAGGGGTCACAAAGACCCAGTACTTC	CASSLAGVTKTQYF
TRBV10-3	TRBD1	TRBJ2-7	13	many	TGTGCCATCAGACTGACAGGGGGCCACGAGCAGTACTTC	CAIRLTGGHEQYF
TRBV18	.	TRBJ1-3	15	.	TGTGCCAGCTCGGAAAGACTCCCGGAGGGAGACACCATATATTTT	CASSERLPEGDTIYF
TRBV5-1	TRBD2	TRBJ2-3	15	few	TGCGCCAGCAGCTCGACTAGCGGCAGATCAGATACGCAGTATTTT	CASSSTSGRSDTQYF
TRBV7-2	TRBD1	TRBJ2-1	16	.	TGTGCCAGCAGCTTATGGGGCAGGGGGATAGACAATGAGCAGTTCTTC	CASSLWGRGIDNEQFF